The 12 T cell receptor beta chains below come from one sample, sequenced in a study of cytomegalovirus exposure and HLA in healthy donors. 13 Jbeta primers and 60 Vbeta primers were used for the PCR. Here immunoSEQ multiplex PCR was the method, and the copy in TCRdb shows in-frame clones only, minus some. This sample yields about 180,000 clones, of which around 80% are seen a single time; about 2% belongs to the top ten. Specimen: PBMCs. Receptor source: a woman between 25 and 40 years old in good health and CMV-seronegative.

V is TRBV30 and J is TRBJ1-1; maybe TRBD1 (5 bases). V dropped 4 bases and J dropped 0 bases, with 9 bases sitting between them. Germline loops: CDR1 GTSNPN, CDR2 SVGIG (reference sequence). This CDR3 is 13 amino acids long. The CDR3 protein is CAWKGQLNTEAFF. CDR3 in DNA: TGTGCCTGGAAAGGACAATTGAACACTGAAGCTTTCTTT. Full variable domain (remainder filled in from reference TRBV30 and TRBJ1-1): SQTIHQWPATLVQPVGSPLSLECTVEGTSNPNLYWYRQAAGRGLQLLFYSVGIGQISSEVPQNLSASRPQDRQFILSSKKLLLSDSGFYLCAWKGQLNTEAFFGQGTRLTVV.

The chain recombines TRBV28 with TRBJ2-7, with TRBD2 as a possible D gene (5 bases). Germline lookup yields CDR1 MDHEN and CDR2 SYDVKM. This CDR3 contains 15 residues. V lost 3 bases to trimming and J lost 2 bases, with 14 bases between them. Written as DNA, the CDR3 is TGTGCCAGCAGTTTTCTAAGGACTGGAACCTACGAGCAGTACTTC. Translating it yields CASSFLRTGTYEQYF.

This chain links TRBV27 with TRBJ1-6, with D tentatively TRBD1 (5 bases). Germline loops: CDR1 MNHEY, CDR2 SMNVEV (reference sequence). The CDR3 is made up of 14 amino acids. V lost 6 bases, J lost 9 bases, and 15 bases lay in between. CDR3 loop: CASSRSRVASPLHF. DNA of the CDR3: TGTGCCAGCAGCCGAAGCAGGGTCGCTTCACCCCTCCACTTT.

The J gene is TRBJ2-5, the V gene TRBV4-3; 9 bases align to TRBD2. The CDR3 is 15 residues long. Trimming took 4 bases from V and 2 from J; bases not matched to a gene: 5. Germline V CDR1 and CDR2: LGHNA, YSLEER. Here the CDR3 reads CASSRSGSSQETQYF. CDR3 in DNA: TGCGCCAGCAGCCGTAGCGGGAGTTCTCAAGAGACCCAGTACTTC.

The chain is built from TRBV18 and TRBJ2-2; TRBD1 aligns across 10 bases. There are 18 residues in the CDR3. Germline V lookup: CDR1 KGHSH, CDR2 LQKENI. The J segment lost 4 bases and the V segment lost 4 bases, leaving 12 bases of the junction unmatched. As DNA, the CDR3 is TGTGCCAGCTCACTACAAGCATTAGGGACAGGGGCCACCGGGGAGCTGTTTTTT. The encoded protein is CASSLQALGTGATGELFF.

This sequence joins TRBV29-1 and TRBJ1-4; the match to TRBD1 covers 8 bases. J lost 13 bases, V lost 4 bases, and 17 bases had no gene match. The CDR3 has 15 residues. Germline V gives CDR1 SQVTM, CDR2 ANQGSEA. This CDR3 reads CSVAIRQGLNFGLFF. The CDR3 coding sequence is TGCAGCGTTGCCATACGACAGGGGCTGAATTTCGGACTGTTTTTT.

The V and J genes are TRBV30 and TRBJ2-1; 12 nucleotides match TRBD2. Germline lookup yields CDR1 GTSNPN and CDR2 SVGIG (reference sequence). V gave up 0 bases and J gave up 4 bases; unmatched junction bases: 10. This CDR3 has 18 residues. CDR3 DNA: TGTGCCTGGAGTGTGGGGAGAACTAGCGGGAGGTTTTACAATGAGCAGTTCTTC. Residues: CAWSVGRTSGRFYNEQFF.

The J gene is TRBJ1-2, the V gene TRBV7-2; D is uncertain. Germline values: CDR1 SGHTA, CDR2 FQGNSA. CDR3 length equals 15 residues. Trimming pared 0 bases from V and 3 bases from J, leaving 11 bases between. CDR3 in amino acids: CASSLAIIGDYGYTF. CDR3 nucleotide sequence: TGTGCCAGCAGCTTAGCGATTATCGGGGACTATGGCTACACCTTC.

The chain recombines TRBV6-4 with TRBJ2-5; TRBD1 matches 12 bases. V lost 0 bases and J lost 5; bases outside the gene matches: 4. The germline gives CDR1 MRHNA, CDR2 SNTAGT. This CDR3 comprises 16 residues. In DNA form, the CDR3 reads TGTGCCAGCAGTGACTCTTGGGACAGGGGGCGTGAGACCCAGTACTTC. Translating it yields CASSDSWDRGRETQYF.

This clone occurred a few times. The rearrangement joins TRBV18 to TRBJ1-5; D perhaps matches TRBD1 (5 bases). V was trimmed by 2 bases and J by 3 bases, leaving 11 bases between them. Per the germline V gene, CDR1 is KGHSH and CDR2 is LQKENI. The CDR3 is made up of 15 amino acids. The CDR3 coding sequence is TGTGCCAGCTCACCAGAGACAGCCTTCAATCAGCCCCAGCATTTT. Translating gives CASSPETAFNQPQHF.

V is TRBV10-1 and J is TRBJ2-5, with 7 bases identical to TRBD2. With 4 bases clipped from V and 5 bases from J, the junction kept 16 bases outside the gene matches. There are 17 residues in the CDR3. The germline V gene encodes CDR1 WNHNN and CDR2 SYGVQD (reference sequence). CDR3 region: CASSAGLKRGNGETQYF. The CDR3 nucleotides are TGCGCCAGCAGTGCGGGGCTTAAGCGGGGTAATGGGGAGACCCAGTACTTC.

The V gene is TRBV7-9, the J gene TRBJ2-6; TRBD1 agrees at 10 bases. Germline V gives CDR1 SEHNR, CDR2 FQNEAQ (reference sequence). The CDR3 is made up of 17 amino acids. V shed 1 base, J shed 3 bases, and the junction held 3 bases outside the gene matches. CDR3 protein: CASSLGDRGRGANVLTF. CDR3 nucleotide sequence: TGTGCCAGCAGCTTAGGAGACAGGGGGCGTGGGGCCAACGTCCTGACTTTC. The whole variable domain, filled in from reference TRBV7-9 and TRBJ2-6, reads DTGVSQNPRHKITKRGQNVTFRCDPISEHNRLYWYRQTLGQGPEFLTYFQNEAQLEKSRLLSDRFSAERPKGSFSTLEIQRTEQGDSAMYLCASSLGDRGRGANVLTFGAGSRLTVL.